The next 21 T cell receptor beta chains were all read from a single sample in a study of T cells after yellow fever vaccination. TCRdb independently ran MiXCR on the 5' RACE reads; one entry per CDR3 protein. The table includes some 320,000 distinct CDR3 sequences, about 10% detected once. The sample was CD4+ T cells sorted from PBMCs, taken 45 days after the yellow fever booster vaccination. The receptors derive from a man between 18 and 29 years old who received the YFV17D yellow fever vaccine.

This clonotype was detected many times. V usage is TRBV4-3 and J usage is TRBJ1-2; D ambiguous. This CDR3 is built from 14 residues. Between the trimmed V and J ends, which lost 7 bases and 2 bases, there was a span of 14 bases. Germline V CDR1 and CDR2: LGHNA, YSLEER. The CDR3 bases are TGCGCCAGCAACCGCGCGGGAAACAACTATGGCTACACCTTC. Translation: CASNRAGNNYGYTF.

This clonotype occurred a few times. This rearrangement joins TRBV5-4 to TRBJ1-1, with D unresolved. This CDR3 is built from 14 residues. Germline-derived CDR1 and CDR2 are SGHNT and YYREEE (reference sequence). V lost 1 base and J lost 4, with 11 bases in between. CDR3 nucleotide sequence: TGTGCCAGCAGCTTGCAAGCCGGGATCACTGAAGCTTTCTTT. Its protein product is CASSLQAGITEAFF. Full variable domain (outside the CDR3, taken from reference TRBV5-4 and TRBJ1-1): ETGVTQSPTHLIKTRGQQVTLRCSSQSGHNTVSWYQQALGQGPQFIFQYYREEENGRGNFPPRFSGLQFPNYSSELNVNALELDDSALYLCASSLQAGITEAFFGQGTRLTVV.

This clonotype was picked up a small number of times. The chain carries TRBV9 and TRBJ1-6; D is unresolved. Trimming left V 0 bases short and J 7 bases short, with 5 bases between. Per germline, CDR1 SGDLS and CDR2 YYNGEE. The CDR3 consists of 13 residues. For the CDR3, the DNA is TGTGCCAGCAGCGTAGATCCCAATTCACCCCTCCACTTT. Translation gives CASSVDPNSPLHF.

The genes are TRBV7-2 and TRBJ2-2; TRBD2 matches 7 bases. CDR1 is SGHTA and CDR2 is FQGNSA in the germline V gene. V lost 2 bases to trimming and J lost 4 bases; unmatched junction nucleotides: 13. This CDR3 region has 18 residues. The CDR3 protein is CASSLTFLGGGFTGELFF. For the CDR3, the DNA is TGTGCCAGCAGCTTAACTTTCCTCGGGGGAGGGTTCACCGGGGAGCTGTTTTTT. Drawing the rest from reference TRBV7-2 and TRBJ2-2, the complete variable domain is GAGVSQSPSNKVTEKGKDVELRCDPISGHTALYWYRQSLGQGLEFLIYFQGNSAPDKSGLPSDRFSAERTGGSVSTLTIQRTQQEDSAVYLCASSLTFLGGGFTGELFFGEGSRLTVL.

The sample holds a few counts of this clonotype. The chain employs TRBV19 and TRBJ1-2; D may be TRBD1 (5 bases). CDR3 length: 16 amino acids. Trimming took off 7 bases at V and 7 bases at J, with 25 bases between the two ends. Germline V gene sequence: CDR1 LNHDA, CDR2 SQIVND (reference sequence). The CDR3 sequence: CASTRASGWGFGGYTF. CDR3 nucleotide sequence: TGTGCCAGTACCCGAGCGTCTGGTTGGGGGTTCGGTGGCTACACCTTC. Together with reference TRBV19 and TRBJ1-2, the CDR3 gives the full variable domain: DGGITQSPKYLFRKEGQNVTLSCEQNLNHDAMYWYRQDPGQGLRLIYYSQIVNDFQKGDIAEGYSVSREKKESFPLTVTSAQKNPTAFYLCASTRASGWGFGGYTFGSGTRLTVV.

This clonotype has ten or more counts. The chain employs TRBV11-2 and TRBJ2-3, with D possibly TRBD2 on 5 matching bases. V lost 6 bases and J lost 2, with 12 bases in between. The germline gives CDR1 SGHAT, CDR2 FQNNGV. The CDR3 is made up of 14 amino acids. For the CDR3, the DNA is TGTGCCAGCAGTTGGGGAGTGCTCACAGATACGCAGTATTTT. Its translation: CASSWGVLTDTQYF.

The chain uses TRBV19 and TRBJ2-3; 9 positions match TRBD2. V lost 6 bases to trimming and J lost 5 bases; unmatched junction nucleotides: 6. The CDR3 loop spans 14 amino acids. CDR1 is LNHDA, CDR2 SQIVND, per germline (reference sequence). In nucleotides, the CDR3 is TGTGCCAGTAGAAAGCGGGGGGCTATAGATACGCAGTATTTT. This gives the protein CASRKRGAIDTQYF. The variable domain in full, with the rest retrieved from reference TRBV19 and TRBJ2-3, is DGGITQSPKYLFRKEGQNVTLSCEQNLNHDAMYWYRQDPGQGLRLIYYSQIVNDFQKGDIAEGYSVSREKKESFPLTVTSAQKNPTAFYLCASRKRGAIDTQYFGPGTRLTVL.

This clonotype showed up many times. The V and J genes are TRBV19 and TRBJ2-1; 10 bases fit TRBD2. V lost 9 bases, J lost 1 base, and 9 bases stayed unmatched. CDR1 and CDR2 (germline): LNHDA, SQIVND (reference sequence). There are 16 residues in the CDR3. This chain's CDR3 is CASAPLSGGSYNEQFF. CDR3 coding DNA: TGTGCCAGCGCACCTCTTAGCGGGGGGTCCTACAATGAGCAGTTCTTC.

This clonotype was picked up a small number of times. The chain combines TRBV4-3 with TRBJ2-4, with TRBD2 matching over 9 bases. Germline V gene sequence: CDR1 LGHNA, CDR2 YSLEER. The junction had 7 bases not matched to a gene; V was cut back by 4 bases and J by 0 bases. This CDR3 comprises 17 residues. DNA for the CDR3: TGCGCCAGCAGCCTCGTTGTTAGCGGGGGAGCCAAAAACATTCAGTACTTC. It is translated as CASSLVVSGGAKNIQYF.

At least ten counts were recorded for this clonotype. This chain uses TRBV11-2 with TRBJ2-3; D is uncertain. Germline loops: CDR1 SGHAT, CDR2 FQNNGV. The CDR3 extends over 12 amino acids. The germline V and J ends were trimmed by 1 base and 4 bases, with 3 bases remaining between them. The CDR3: CASSLAADTQYF. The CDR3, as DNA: TGTGCCAGCAGCTTAGCGGCAGATACGCAGTATTTT.

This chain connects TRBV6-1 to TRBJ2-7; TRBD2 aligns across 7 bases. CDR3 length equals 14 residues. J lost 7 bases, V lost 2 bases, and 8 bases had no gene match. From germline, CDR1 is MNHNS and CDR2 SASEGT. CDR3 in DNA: TGTGCCAGCAGTGAAAACGGCAGGCGGGGGGAGCAGTACGTC. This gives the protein CASSENGRRGEQYV.

The chain's CDR3 is CASSLARVIWRETQYF. In DNA, the CDR3 is TGTGCCAGCAGCTTAGCTCGGGTTATATGGAGAGAGACCCAGTACTTC. J is TRBJ2-5 and V is TRBV7-8, with D uncertain. V was pared by 0 bases and J by 4 bases, with 15 bases between. The CDR3 is made up of 16 amino acids. The germline gives CDR1 SGHVS, CDR2 FQNEAQ.

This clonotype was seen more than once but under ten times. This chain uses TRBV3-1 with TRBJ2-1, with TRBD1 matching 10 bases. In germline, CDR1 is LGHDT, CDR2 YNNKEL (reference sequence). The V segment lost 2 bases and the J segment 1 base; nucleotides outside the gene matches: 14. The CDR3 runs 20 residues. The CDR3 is CASSQKVFGTGVGSYNEQFF. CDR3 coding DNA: TGTGCCAGCAGCCAAAAAGTTTTCGGGACAGGGGTAGGTTCCTACAATGAGCAGTTCTTC.

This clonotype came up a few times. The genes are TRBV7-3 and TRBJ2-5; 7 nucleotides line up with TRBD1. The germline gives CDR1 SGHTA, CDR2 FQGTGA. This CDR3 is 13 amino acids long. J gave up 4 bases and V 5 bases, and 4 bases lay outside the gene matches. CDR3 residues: CASSIQGRETQYF. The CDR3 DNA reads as TGTGCCAGCAGCATACAGGGGAGAGAGACCCAGTACTTC.

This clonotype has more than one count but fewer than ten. The CDR3 loop reads CASSLEASGGPQETQYF. CDR3 bases: TGTGCCAGCAGCTTAGAGGCTAGCGGGGGCCCTCAAGAGACCCAGTACTTC. The V call is TRBV7-9, the J call TRBJ2-5; 10 bases agree with TRBD2. Per germline, CDR1 SEHNR and CDR2 FQNEAQ (reference sequence). With V trimmed by 1 base and J by 2 bases, 7 bases remained unmatched. The CDR3 consists of 17 residues. Looking up the rest from reference TRBV7-9 and TRBJ2-5 gives the full variable domain: DTGVSQNPRHKITKRGQNVTFRCDPISEHNRLYWYRQTLGQGPEFLTYFQNEAQLEKSRLLSDRFSAERPKGSFSTLEIQRTEQGDSAMYLCASSLEASGGPQETQYFGPGTRLLVL.

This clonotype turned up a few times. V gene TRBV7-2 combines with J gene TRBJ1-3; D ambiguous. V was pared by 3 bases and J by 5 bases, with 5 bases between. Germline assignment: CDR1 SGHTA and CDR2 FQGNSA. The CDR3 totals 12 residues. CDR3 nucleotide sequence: TGTGCCAGCAGCTTCGCTCGAAACACCATATATTTT. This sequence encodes CASSFARNTIYF.

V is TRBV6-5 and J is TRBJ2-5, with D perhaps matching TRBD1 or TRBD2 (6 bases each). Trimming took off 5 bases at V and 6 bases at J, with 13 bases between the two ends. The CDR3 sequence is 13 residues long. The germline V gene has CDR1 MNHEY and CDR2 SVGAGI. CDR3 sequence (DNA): TGTGCCAGCAGTAGCTGGGGGGCGAAGACCCAGTACTTC. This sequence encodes CASSSWGAKTQYF.

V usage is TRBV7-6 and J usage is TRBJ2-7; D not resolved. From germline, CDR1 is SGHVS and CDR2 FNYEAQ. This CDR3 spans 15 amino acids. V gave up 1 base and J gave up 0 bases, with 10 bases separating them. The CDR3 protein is CASSLDSRSSYEQYF. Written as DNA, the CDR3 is TGTGCCAGCAGCTTAGACTCCCGGAGCTCCTACGAGCAGTACTTC.

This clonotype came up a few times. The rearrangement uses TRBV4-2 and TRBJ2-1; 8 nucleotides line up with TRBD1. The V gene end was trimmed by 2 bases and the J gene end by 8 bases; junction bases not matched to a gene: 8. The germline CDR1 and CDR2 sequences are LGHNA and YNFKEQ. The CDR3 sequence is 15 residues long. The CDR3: CASSQIRGPGYEQFF. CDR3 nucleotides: TGTGCCAGCAGCCAAATCAGGGGGCCTGGCTATGAGCAGTTCTTC.

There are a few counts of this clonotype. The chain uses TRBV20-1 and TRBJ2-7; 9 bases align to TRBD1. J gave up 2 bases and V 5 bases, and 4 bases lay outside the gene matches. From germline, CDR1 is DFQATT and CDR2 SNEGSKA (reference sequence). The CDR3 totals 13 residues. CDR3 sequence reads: CSAPGQGPYEQYV. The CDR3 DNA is TGCAGTGCTCCGGGACAGGGCCCCTACGAGCAGTACGTC.

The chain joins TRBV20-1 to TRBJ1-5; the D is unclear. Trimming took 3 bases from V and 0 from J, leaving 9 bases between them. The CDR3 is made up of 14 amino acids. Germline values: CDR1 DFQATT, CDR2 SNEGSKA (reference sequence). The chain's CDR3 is CSASRTDSNQPQHF. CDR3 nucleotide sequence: TGCAGTGCTAGTAGGACTGATAGCAATCAGCCCCAGCATTTT.